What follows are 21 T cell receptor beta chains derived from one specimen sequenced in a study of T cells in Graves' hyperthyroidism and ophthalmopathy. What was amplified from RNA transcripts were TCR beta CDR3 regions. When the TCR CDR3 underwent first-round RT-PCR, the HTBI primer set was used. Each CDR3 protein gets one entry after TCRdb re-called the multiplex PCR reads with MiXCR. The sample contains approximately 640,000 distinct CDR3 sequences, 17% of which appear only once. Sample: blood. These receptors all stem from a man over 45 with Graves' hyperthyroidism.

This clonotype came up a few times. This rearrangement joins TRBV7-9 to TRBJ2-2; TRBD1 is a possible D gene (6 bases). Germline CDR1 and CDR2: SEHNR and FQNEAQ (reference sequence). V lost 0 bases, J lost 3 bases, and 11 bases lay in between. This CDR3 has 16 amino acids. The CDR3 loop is CASSLAPGADTGELFF. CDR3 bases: TGTGCCAGCAGCTTAGCCCCAGGGGCGGACACCGGGGAGCTGTTTTTT.

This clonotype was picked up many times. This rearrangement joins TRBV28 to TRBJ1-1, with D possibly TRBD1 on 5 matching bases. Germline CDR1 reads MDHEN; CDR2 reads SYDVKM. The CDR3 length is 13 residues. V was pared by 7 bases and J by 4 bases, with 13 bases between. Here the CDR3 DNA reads TGTGCCAGCACCACGGGGGGGGGCACTGAAGCTTTCTTT. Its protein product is CASTTGGGTEAFF.

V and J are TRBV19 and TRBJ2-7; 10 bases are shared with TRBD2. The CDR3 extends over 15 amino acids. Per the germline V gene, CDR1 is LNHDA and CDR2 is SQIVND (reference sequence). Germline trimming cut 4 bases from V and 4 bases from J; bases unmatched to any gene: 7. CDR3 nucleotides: TGTGCCAGTAGTAAGATAGCGGGAGGCAATTACGAGCAGTACTTC. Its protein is CASSKIAGGNYEQYF.

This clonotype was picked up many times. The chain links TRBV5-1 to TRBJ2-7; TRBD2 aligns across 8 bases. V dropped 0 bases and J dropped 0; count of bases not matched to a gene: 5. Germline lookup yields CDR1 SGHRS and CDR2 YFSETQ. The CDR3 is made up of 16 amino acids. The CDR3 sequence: CASSLVSGRVSYEQYF. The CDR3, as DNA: TGCGCCAGCAGCTTGGTATCCGGGAGGGTCTCCTACGAGCAGTACTTC.

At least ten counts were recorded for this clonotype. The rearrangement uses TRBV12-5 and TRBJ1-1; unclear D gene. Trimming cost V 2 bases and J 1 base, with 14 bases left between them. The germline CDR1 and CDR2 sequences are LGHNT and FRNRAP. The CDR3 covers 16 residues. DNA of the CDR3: TGTGCTAGTGGTTTGCAATGGAAGGGTAGGAACACTGAAGCTTTCTTT. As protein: CASGLQWKGRNTEAFF.

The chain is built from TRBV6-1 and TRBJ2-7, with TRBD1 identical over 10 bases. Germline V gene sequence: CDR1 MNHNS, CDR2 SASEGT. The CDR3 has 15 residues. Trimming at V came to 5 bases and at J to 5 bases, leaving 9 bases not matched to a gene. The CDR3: CASSKTGTGVDEQYF. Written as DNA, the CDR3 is TGTGCCAGCAGTAAAACCGGGACAGGGGTAGACGAGCAGTACTTC.

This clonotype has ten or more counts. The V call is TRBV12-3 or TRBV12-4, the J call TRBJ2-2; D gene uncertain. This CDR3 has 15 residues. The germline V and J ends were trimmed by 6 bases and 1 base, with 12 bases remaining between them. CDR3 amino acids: CASSPSWQNTGELFF. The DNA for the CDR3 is TGTGCCAGCAGCCCAAGTTGGCAGAACACCGGGGAGCTGTTTTTT.

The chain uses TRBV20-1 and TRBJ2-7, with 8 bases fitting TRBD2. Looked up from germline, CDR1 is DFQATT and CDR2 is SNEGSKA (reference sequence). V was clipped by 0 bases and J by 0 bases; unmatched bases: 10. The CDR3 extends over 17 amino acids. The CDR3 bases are TGCAGTGCTAGAGATAGAATCAGCGGGAGTGTCTCCTACGAGCAGTACTTC. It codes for CSARDRISGSVSYEQYF.

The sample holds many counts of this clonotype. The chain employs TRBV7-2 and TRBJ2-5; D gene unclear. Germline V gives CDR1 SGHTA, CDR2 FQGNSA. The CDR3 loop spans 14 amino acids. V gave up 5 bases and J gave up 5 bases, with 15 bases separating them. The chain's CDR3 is CASSDPGLGETQYF. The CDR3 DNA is TGTGCCAGCAGCGATCCGGGTCTGGGGGAGACCCAGTACTTC. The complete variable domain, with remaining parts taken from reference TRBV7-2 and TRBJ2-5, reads GAGVSQSPSNKVTEKGKDVELRCDPISGHTALYWYRQSLGQGLEFLIYFQGNSAPDKSGLPSDRFSAERTGGSVSTLTIQRTQQEDSAVYLCASSDPGLGETQYFGPGTRLLVL.

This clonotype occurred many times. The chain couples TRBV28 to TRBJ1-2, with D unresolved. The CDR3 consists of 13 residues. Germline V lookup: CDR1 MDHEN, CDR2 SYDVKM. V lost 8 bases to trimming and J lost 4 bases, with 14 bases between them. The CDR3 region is CASSPLPLYGYTF. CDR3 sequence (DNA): TGTGCCAGCTCTCCCTTACCCCTCTATGGCTACACCTTC.

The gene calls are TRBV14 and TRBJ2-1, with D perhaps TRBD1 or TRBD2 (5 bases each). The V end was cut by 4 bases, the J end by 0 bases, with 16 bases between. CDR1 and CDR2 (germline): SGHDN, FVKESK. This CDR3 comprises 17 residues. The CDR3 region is CASSRLGTASSYNEQFF. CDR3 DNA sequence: TGTGCCAGCAGCCGTCTGGGGACGGCCAGCTCCTACAATGAGCAGTTCTTC.

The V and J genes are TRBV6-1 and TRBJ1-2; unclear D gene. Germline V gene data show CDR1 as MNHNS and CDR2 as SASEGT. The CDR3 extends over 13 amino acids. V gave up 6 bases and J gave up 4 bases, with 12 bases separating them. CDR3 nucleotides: TGTGCCAGCAGAATAGGAGTCATCTATGGCTACACCTTC. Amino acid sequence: CASRIGVIYGYTF.

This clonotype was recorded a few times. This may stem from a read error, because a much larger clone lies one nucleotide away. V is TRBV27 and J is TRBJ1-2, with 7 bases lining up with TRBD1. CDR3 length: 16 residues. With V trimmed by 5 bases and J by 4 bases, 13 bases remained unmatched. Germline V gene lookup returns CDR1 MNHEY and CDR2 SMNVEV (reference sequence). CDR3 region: CASSTSGQVMVYGYTF. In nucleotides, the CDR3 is TGTGCCAGCAGTACATCCGGACAGGTAATGGTCTATGGCTACACCTTC.

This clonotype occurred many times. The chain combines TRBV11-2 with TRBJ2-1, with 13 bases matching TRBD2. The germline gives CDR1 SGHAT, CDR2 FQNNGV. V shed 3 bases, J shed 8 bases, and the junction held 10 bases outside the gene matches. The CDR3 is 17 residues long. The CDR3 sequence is CASSFDLGLAGVDEQFF. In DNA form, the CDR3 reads TGTGCCAGCAGCTTCGACCTAGGACTAGCGGGAGTTGATGAGCAGTTCTTC.

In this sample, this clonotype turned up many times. The CDR3 DNA sequence: TGTGCCATCCGACTAGCGGGAGCTGACGAGCAGTACTTC. This encodes CAIRLAGADEQYF. The J gene is TRBJ2-7, the V gene TRBV2; 12 bases are a match to TRBD2. The CDR3 has 13 amino acids. The germline V gene encodes CDR1 SNHLY and CDR2 FYNNEI. Losses at the gene ends were 10 bases for V and 5 bases for J; bases not matched to a gene: 6.

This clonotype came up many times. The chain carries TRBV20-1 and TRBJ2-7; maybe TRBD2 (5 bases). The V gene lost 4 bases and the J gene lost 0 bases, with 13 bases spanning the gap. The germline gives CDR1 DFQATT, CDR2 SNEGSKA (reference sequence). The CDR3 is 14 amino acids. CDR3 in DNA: TGCAGTGCTATTAGGGAGCTCAGCTCCTACGAGCAGTACTTC. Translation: CSAIRELSSYEQYF.

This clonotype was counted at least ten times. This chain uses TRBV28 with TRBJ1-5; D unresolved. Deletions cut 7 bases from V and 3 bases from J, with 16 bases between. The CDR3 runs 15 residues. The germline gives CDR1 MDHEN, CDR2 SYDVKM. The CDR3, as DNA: TGTGCCAGCAACTTGCGCAGGACCGACAATCAGCCCCAGCATTTT. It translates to CASNLRRTDNQPQHF.

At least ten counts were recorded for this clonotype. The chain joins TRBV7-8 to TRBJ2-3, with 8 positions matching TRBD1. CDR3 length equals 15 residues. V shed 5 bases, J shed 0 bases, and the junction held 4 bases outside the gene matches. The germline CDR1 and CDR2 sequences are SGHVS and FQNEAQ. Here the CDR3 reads CASSPRGPSTDTQYF. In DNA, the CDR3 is TGTGCCAGCAGCCCCAGGGGGCCTAGCACAGATACGCAGTATTTT.

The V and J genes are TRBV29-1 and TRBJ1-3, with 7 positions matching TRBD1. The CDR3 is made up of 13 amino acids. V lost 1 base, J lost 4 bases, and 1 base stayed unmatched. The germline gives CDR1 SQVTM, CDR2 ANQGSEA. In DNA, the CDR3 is TGCAGCGTTGAAGGACAGGGAGGAAACACCATATATTTT. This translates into CSVEGQGGNTIYF. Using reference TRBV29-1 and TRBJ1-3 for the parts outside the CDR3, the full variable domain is SAVISQKPSRDICQRGTSLTIQCQVDSQVTMMFWYRQQPGQSLTLIATANQGSEATYESGFVIDKFPISRPNLTFSTLTVSNMSPEDSSIYLCSVEGQGGNTIYFGEGSWLTVV.

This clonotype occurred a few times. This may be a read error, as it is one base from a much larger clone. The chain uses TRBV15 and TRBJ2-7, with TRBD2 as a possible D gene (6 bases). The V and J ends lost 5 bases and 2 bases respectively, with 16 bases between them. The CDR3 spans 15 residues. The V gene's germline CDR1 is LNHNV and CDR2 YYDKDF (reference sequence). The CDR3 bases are TGTGCCACCAGCGGGGGACTCGCACCCCCCTACGAGCAGTACTTC. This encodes CATSGGLAPPYEQYF. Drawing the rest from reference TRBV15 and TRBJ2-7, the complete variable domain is DAMVIQNPRYQVTQFGKPVTLSCSQTLNHNVMYWYQQKSSQAPKLLFHYYDKDFNNEADTPDNFQSRRPNTSFCFLDIRSPGLGDTAMYLCATSGGLAPPYEQYFGPGTRLTVT.

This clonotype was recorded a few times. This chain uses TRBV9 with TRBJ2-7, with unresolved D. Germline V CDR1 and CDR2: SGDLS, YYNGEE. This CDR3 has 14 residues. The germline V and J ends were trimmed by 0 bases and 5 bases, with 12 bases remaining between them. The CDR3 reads CASSVAHNGNEQYF. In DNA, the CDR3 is TGTGCCAGCAGCGTAGCCCACAATGGCAACGAGCAGTACTTC.